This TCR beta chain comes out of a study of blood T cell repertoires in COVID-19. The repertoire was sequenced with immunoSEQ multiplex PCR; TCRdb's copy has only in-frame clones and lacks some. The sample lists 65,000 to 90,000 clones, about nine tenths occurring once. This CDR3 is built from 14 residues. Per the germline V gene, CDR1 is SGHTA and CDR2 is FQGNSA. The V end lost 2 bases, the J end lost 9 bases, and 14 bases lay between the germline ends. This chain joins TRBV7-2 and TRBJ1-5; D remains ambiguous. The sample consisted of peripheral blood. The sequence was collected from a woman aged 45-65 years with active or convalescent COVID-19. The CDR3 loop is CASSLRGSAGPQHF. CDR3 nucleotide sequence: TGTGCCAGCAGCTTACGTGGCAGCGCGGGGCCCCAGCATTTT.